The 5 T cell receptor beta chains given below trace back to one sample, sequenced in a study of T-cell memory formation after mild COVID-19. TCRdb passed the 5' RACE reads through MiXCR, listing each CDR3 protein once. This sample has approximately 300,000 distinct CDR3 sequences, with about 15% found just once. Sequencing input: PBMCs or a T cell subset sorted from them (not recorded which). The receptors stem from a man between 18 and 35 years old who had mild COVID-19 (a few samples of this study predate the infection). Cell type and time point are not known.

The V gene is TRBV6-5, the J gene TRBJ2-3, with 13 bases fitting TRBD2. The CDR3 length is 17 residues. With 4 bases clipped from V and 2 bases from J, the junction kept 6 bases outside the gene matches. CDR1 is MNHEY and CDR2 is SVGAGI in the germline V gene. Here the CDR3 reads CASSSRLAGGPTDTQYF. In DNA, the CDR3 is TGTGCCAGCAGTTCCAGACTAGCGGGGGGACCCACAGATACGCAGTATTTT.

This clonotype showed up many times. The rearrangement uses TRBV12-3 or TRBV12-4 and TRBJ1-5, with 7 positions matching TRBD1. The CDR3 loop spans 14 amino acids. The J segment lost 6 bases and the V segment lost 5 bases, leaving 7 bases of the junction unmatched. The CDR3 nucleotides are TGTGCCAGCAGTCCCCCAGGGGGAAGTCAGCCCCAGCATTTT. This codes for CASSPPGGSQPQHF.

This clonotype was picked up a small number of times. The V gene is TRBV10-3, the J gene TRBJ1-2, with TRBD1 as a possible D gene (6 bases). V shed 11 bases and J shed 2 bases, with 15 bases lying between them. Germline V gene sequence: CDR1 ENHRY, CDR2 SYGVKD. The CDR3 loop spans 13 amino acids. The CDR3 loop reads CAASGTGNYGYTF. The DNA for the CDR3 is TGTGCCGCGTCAGGTACAGGGAACTATGGCTACACCTTC.

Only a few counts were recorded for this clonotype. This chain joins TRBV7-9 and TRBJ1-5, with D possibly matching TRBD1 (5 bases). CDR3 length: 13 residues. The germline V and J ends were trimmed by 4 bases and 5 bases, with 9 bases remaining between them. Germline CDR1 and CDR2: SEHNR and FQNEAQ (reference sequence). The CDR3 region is CASSSSRDQPQHF. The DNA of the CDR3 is TGTGCCAGCAGCTCATCCAGGGATCAGCCCCAGCATTTT.

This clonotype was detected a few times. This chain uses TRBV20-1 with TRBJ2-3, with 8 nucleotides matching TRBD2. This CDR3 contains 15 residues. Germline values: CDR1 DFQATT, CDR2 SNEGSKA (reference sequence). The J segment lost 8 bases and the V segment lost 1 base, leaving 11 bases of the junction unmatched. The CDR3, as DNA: TGCAGTGCTAGAGCTGCGGGGGGTGTTGGGGCTACGCAGTATTTT. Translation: CSARAAGGVGATQYF.